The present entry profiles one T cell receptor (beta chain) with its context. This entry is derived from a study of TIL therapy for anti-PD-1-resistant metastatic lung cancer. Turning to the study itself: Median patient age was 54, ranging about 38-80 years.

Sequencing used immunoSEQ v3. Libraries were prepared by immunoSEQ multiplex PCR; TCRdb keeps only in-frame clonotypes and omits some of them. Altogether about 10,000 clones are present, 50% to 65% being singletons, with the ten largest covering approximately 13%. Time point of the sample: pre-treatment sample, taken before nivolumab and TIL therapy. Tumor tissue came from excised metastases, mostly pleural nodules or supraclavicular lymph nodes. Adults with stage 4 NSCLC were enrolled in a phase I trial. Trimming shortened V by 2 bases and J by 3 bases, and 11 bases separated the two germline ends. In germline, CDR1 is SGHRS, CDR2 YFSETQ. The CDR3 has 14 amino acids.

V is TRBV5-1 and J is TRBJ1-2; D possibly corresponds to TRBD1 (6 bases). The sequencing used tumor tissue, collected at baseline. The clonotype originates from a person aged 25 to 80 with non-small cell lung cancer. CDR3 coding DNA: TGCGCCAGCAGCTTATTGGACAGCCACTATGGCTACACCTTC. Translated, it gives CASSLLDSHYGYTF.